The 21 T cell receptor beta chains below all came from one sample that was sequenced in a study of blood T cell repertoires in COVID-19. Some clones are missing from TCRdb's copy, which holds only in-frame ones; the method was immunoSEQ multiplex PCR. The sample has a few hundred thousand clones; approximately 86% are singletons. Sequencing used peripheral blood. Every receptor here comes from a woman aged 55 to 70 with COVID-19, enrolled during active disease.

The chain has TRBV6-2 or TRBV6-3 and TRBJ2-1, with 8 nucleotides matching TRBD2. This CDR3 is built from 16 residues. Germline V lookup: CDR1 MNHEY, CDR2 SVGEGT. V was clipped by 4 bases and J by 4 bases; unmatched bases: 9. In nucleotides, the CDR3 is TGTGCCAGCAGTTTGGGCGGGACTAGGCTATACAATGAGCAGTTCTTC. Residues: CASSLGGTRLYNEQFF.

The rearrangement uses TRBV18 and TRBJ1-1; 11 bases are shared with TRBD1. Germline-derived CDR1 and CDR2 are KGHSH and LQKENI. The CDR3 is made up of 14 amino acids. Germline trimming cut 3 bases from V and 6 bases from J; bases unmatched to any gene: 3. The CDR3 DNA is TGTGCCAGCTCACCCGGACAGGGGGCGGCTGAAGCTTTCTTT. Amino acids: CASSPGQGAAEAFF.

V and J are TRBV30 and TRBJ1-6; 7 positions match TRBD1. The CDR3 runs to 18 residues. CDR1 and CDR2 (germline): GTSNPN, SVGIG (reference sequence). V lost 1 base, J lost 0 bases, and 9 bases stayed unmatched. CDR3 region: CAWSGTGTASSYNSPLHF. The CDR3 DNA reads TGTGCCTGGAGTGGTACCGGGACAGCGAGCTCCTATAATTCACCCCTCCACTTT.

The chain has TRBV6-5 and TRBJ2-3; D gene unclear. With 2 bases removed from V and 4 bases from J, the gap between germline ends came to 10 bases. This CDR3 spans 14 amino acids. Germline values: CDR1 MNHEY, CDR2 SVGAGI. The CDR3 sequence is CASSYLLYPDTQYF. CDR3 bases: TGTGCCAGCAGTTACCTACTTTACCCAGATACGCAGTATTTT.

The chain uses TRBV5-4 and TRBJ2-3; 11 bases line up with TRBD2. There are 16 residues in the CDR3. After removal of 4 bases from V and 1 base from J, the junction contained 5 bases not matched to a gene. In germline, CDR1 is SGHNT, CDR2 YYREEE (reference sequence). DNA of the CDR3: TGTGCCAGCAGCGCCTTACTAGCGGGGGGCACAGATACGCAGTATTTT. The encoded protein is CASSALLAGGTDTQYF. The whole variable domain, filled in from reference TRBV5-4 and TRBJ2-3, reads ETGVTQSPTHLIKTRGQQVTLRCSSQSGHNTVSWYQQALGQGPQFIFQYYREEENGRGNFPPRFSGLQFPNYSSELNVNALELDDSALYLCASSALLAGGTDTQYFGPGTRLTVL.

This clone was detected once. The chain is built from TRBV19 and TRBJ2-3, with TRBD1 as a possible D gene (6 bases). Trimming stripped 9 bases from V and 6 bases from J, with 16 bases between. The CDR3 spans 13 residues. Germline assignment: CDR1 LNHDA and CDR2 SQIVND (reference sequence). The CDR3 DNA reads TGTGCCAGAACTAACAGGGAAGCGGATACGCAGTATTTT. Its protein product is CARTNREADTQYF.

This chain links TRBV4-3 with TRBJ1-5, with 10 bases aligning to TRBD1. CDR3 length: 17 amino acids. Germline V gene lookup returns CDR1 LGHNA and CDR2 YSLEER. V gave up 3 bases and J gave up 2 bases; unmatched junction bases: 7. The CDR3 DNA reads as TGCGCCAGCAGCCACCCATGGACAGGGGGTGGCAATCAGCCCCAGCATTTT. Protein product: CASSHPWTGGGNQPQHF.

In DNA form, the CDR3 reads TGTGCCAGCAGCTTTAATTCCTTCTCTTACGAGCAGTACTTC. It encodes CASSFNSFSYEQYF. The V and J genes are TRBV11-3 and TRBJ2-7; D is uncertain. This CDR3 is 14 amino acids long. V was trimmed by 3 bases and J by 4 bases, leaving 13 bases between them. Germline V lookup: CDR1 SGHNT, CDR2 YENEEA. The full variable domain, with the rest looked up from reference TRBV11-3 and TRBJ2-7, is EAGVVQSPRYKIIEKKQPVAFWCNPISGHNTLYWYLQNLGQGPELLIRYENEEAVDDSQLPKDRFSAERLKGVDSTLKIQPAELGDSAVYLCASSFNSFSYEQYFGPGTRLTVT.

V is TRBV19 and J is TRBJ1-5; TRBD1 might be the D (5 bases). Germline V gene sequence: CDR1 LNHDA, CDR2 SQIVND (reference sequence). V was trimmed by 7 bases and J by 4 bases, leaving 14 bases between them. This CDR3 has 14 residues. The CDR3 is CASNAGIANQPQHF. As DNA, the CDR3 is TGTGCCAGTAACGCAGGGATAGCAAATCAGCCCCAGCATTTT.

The gene calls are TRBV4-1 and TRBJ2-3, with 10 positions matching TRBD2. The junction had 7 bases not matched to a gene; V was cut back by 1 base and J by 0 bases. Germline V CDR1 and CDR2: MGHRA, YSYEKL. CDR3 size: 18 residues. This CDR3 reads CASSQGASGGPSTDTQYF. CDR3 in DNA: TGCGCCAGCAGCCAAGGTGCTAGCGGGGGCCCTAGCACAGATACGCAGTATTTT.

This chain uses TRBV5-4 with TRBJ2-3; 16 bases align to TRBD2. Trimming at V came to 4 bases and at J to 1 base, leaving 6 bases not matched to a gene. There are 18 residues in the CDR3. Germline assignment: CDR1 SGHNT and CDR2 YYREEE (reference sequence). The DNA for the CDR3 is TGTGCCAGCAGCCCCGGGACTAGCGGGGGGGCAGGCACAGATACGCAGTATTTT. Translation gives CASSPGTSGGAGTDTQYF. Looking up the rest from reference TRBV5-4 and TRBJ2-3 gives the full variable domain: ETGVTQSPTHLIKTRGQQVTLRCSSQSGHNTVSWYQQALGQGPQFIFQYYREEENGRGNFPPRFSGLQFPNYSSELNVNALELDDSALYLCASSPGTSGGAGTDTQYFGPGTRLTVL.

The chain employs TRBV19 and TRBJ1-1, with D possibly matching TRBD1 (6 bases). V was cut by 3 bases and J by 8 bases, with 16 bases left in between. The CDR3 has 14 residues. Germline V CDR1 and CDR2: LNHDA, SQIVND (reference sequence). CDR3 nucleotides: TGTGCCAGTAGTATTAGGGTCATAAGGGGGGAAGCTTTCTTT. Its translation is CASSIRVIRGEAFF. Drawing the rest from reference TRBV19 and TRBJ1-1, the complete variable domain is DGGITQSPKYLFRKEGQNVTLSCEQNLNHDAMYWYRQDPGQGLRLIYYSQIVNDFQKGDIAEGYSVSREKKESFPLTVTSAQKNPTAFYLCASSIRVIRGEAFFGQGTRLTVV.

The sample holds a few counts of this clone. The chain carries TRBV6-1 and TRBJ2-7; 10 bases are a match to TRBD1. The CDR3 is 16 amino acids. The trim removed 4 bases at V and 3 bases at J, leaving 9 bases unmatched. The germline CDR1 and CDR2 sequences are MNHNS and SASEGT. CDR3 DNA sequence: TGTGCCAGCAGTGCGGTTAGGACAGGGGGAATCTACGAGCAGTACTTC. Translated, it gives CASSAVRTGGIYEQYF.

The V gene is TRBV19, the J gene TRBJ1-1; 9 bases are a match to TRBD1. The CDR3 sequence is 14 residues long. Germline V gene sequence: CDR1 LNHDA, CDR2 SQIVND (reference sequence). The CDR3 bases are TGTGCTTCGACAGGGGGGATGCGGGTCACTGAAGCTTTCTTT. Translated, it gives CASTGGMRVTEAFF.

For this clone: Other DNA sequences within the sample encode an identical CDR3. This chain links TRBV5-1 with TRBJ2-5; TRBD2 agrees at 11 bases. The CDR3 is made up of 15 amino acids. V dropped 4 bases and J dropped 5; count of bases not matched to a gene: 7. CDR1 is SGHRS and CDR2 is YFSETQ in the germline V gene. CDR3: CASSGGTSGVETQYF. In DNA form, the CDR3 reads TGCGCCAGCAGCGGCGGGACTAGCGGTGTTGAGACCCAGTACTTC.

CDR3 in amino acids: CASSVPGLTMGNEQFF. The CDR3 DNA follows: TGTGCCAGCAGCGTACCGGGACTCACGATGGGGAATGAGCAGTTCTTC. V usage is TRBV9 and J usage is TRBJ2-1; a weak D match, TRBD2 (6 bases). Deletions cut 1 base from V and 7 bases from J, with 18 bases between. The CDR3 is 16 amino acids. Germline values: CDR1 SGDLS, CDR2 YYNGEE.

The gene calls are TRBV27 and TRBJ2-1; 8 bases agree with TRBD2. Germline CDR1 is MNHEY and CDR2 is SMNVEV (reference sequence). The junction had 12 bases not matched to a gene; V was cut back by 0 bases and J by 2 bases. This CDR3 region has 19 residues. The CDR3 region is CASSLSSLVAGSTYNEQFF. As DNA, the CDR3 is TGTGCCAGCAGTTTATCTTCGCTAGTAGCGGGGTCGACCTACAATGAGCAGTTCTTC.

V usage is TRBV4-2 and J usage is TRBJ1-1, with D possibly matching TRBD1 (6 bases). With 1 base removed from V and 0 bases from J, the gap between germline ends came to 9 bases. Per germline, CDR1 LGHNA and CDR2 YNFKEQ. This CDR3 has 15 residues. The CDR3 region is CASSQVGQMNTEAFF. CDR3 coding DNA: TGTGCCAGCAGCCAAGTAGGACAGATGAACACTGAAGCTTTCTTT.

The gene calls are TRBV7-2 and TRBJ1-2, with 9 bases matching TRBD1. Trimming took 3 bases from V and 0 from J; bases not matched to a gene: 8. The CDR3 contains 17 residues. The germline gives CDR1 SGHTA, CDR2 FQGNSA. CDR3 nucleotides: TGTGCCAGCAGCTTCGGACCGGGACAGGGAGCTAACTATGGCTACACCTTC. Amino acids: CASSFGPGQGANYGYTF. Drawing the rest from reference TRBV7-2 and TRBJ1-2, the complete variable domain is GAGVSQSPSNKVTEKGKDVELRCDPISGHTALYWYRQSLGQGLEFLIYFQGNSAPDKSGLPSDRFSAERTGGSVSTLTIQRTQQEDSAVYLCASSFGPGQGANYGYTFGSGTRLTVV.

V usage is TRBV24-1 and J usage is TRBJ1-2; maybe TRBD1 (5 bases). The CDR3 is 15 amino acids. CDR1 and CDR2 (germline): KGHDR, SFDVKD. The V gene lost 2 bases and the J gene lost 10 bases, with 19 bases spanning the gap. The CDR3 loop reads CATSDWDFYPGDYTF. The CDR3 nucleotides are TGTGCCACCAGTGATTGGGACTTTTACCCGGGGGACTACACCTTC.

The chain carries TRBV11-2 and TRBJ1-2, with D unclear. The CDR3 is made up of 13 amino acids. Looked up from germline, CDR1 is SGHAT and CDR2 is FQNNGV. Trimming cost V 2 bases and J 6 bases, with 10 bases left between them. CDR3 bases: TGTGCCAGCAGCTTAATCTTCTCAGATGGCTACACCTTC. Protein sequence: CASSLIFSDGYTF.